This TCR beta chain was obtained from a study of beta chain features in type 1 diabetes. The isolated RNA, all of it, was reverse transcribed, so expressed TCRB transcripts were what got sequenced. Sequencing was performed with immunoSEQ multiplex PCR; in TCRdb, only in-frame clones are kept and a portion is missing. The sample includes roughly 330,000 clones, roughly 14% of them seen just once. The CDR3 covers 13 residues. With 4 bases removed from V and 2 bases from J, the gap between germline ends came to 9 bases. CDR1 and CDR2 from the germline V gene are SGHAT and FQNNGV. A word on this clone: Its antigen is as yet unknown.

Findings and limits, study-wide: TCRB CDR3 length was moderately but significantly reduced in all four CD4+ subsets of Type 1 diabetes patients.

The source is a woman under 30 with type 1 diabetes. Sequencing input: naive CD4+ T cells from blood. The chain combines TRBV11-2 with TRBJ2-7; D call uncertain. The CDR3 sequence: CASSSRTTYEQYF. CDR3 DNA sequence: TGTGCCAGCAGCTCGAGAACTACCTACGAGCAGTACTTC. Based on the CDR3 plus reference TRBV11-2 and TRBJ2-7, the full variable domain is EAGVAQSPRYKIIEKRQSVAFWCNPISGHATLYWYQQILGQGPKLLIQFQNNGVVDDSQLPKDRFSAERLKGVDSTLKIQPAKLEDSAVYLCASSSRTTYEQYFGPGTRLTVT.